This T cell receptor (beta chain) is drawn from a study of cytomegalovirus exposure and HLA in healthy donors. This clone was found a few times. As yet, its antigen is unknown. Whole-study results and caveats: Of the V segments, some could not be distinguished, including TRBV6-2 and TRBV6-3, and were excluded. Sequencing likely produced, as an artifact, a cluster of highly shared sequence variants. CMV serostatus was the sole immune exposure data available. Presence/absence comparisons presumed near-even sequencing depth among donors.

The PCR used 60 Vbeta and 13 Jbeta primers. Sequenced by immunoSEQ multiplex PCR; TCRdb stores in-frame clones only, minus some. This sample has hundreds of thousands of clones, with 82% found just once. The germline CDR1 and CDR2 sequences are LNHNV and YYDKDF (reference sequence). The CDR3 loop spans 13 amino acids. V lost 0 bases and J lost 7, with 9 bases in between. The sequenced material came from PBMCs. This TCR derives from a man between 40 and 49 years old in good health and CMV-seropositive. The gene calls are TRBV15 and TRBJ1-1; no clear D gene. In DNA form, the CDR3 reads TGTGCCACCAGCAGAGATCGGACTGTTGAAGCTTTCTTT. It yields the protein CATSRDRTVEAFF.